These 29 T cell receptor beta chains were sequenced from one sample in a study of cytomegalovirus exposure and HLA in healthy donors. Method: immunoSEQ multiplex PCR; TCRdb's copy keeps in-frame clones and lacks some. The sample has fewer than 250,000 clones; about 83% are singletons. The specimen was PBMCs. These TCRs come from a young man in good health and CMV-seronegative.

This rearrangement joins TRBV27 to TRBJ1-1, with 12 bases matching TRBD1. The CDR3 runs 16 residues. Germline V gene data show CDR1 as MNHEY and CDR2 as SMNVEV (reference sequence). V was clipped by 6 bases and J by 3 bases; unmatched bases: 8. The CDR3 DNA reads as TGTGCCAGCAGAGTCACCGGGACAGGGGGCTACACTGAAGCTTTCTTT. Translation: CASRVTGTGGYTEAFF.

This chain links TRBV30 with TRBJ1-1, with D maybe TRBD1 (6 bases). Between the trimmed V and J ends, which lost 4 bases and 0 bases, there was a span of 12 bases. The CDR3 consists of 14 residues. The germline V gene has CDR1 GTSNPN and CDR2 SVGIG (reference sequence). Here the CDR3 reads CAWTTTGLNTEAFF. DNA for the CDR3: TGTGCCTGGACTACCACAGGGCTGAACACTGAAGCTTTCTTT.

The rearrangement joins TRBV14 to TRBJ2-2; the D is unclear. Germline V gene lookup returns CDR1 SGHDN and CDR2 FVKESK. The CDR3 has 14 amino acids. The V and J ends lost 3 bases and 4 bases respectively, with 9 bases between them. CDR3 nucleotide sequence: TGTGCCAGCAGCCATTCCTCTAGCACCGGGGAGCTGTTTTTT. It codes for CASSHSSSTGELFF.

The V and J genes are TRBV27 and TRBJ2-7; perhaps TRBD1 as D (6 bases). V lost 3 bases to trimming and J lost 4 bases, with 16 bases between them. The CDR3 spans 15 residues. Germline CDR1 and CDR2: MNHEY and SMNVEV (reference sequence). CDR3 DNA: TGTGCCAGCAGTTTGGGTGTGCAGGGGCCATACGAGCAGTACTTC. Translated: CASSLGVQGPYEQYF.

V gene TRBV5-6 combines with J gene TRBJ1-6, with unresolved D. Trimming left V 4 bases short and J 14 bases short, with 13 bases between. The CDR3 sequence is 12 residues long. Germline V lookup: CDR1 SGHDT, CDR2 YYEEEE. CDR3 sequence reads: CASSRGRLALHF. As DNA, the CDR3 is TGTGCCAGCAGCCGAGGGCGTCTGGCCCTCCACTTT. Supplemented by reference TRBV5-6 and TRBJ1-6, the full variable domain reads DAGVTQSPTHLIKTRGQQVTLRCSPKSGHDTVSWYQQALGQGPQFIFQYYEEEERQRGNFPDRFSGHQFPNYSSELNVNALLLGDSALYLCASSRGRLALHFGNGTRLTVT.

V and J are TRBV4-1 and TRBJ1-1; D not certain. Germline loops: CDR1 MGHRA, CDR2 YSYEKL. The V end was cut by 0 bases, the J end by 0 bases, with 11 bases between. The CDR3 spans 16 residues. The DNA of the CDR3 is TGCGCCAGCAGCCAAGAAGGATCCGGGATGAACACTGAAGCTTTCTTT. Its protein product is CASSQEGSGMNTEAFF.

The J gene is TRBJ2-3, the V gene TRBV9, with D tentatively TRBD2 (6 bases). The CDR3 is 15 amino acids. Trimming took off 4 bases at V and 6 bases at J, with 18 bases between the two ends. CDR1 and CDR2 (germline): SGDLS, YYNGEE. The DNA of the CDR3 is TGTGCCAGCAGCTTGGGGGGTCTCCCCTGGGATACGCAGTATTTT. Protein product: CASSLGGLPWDTQYF.

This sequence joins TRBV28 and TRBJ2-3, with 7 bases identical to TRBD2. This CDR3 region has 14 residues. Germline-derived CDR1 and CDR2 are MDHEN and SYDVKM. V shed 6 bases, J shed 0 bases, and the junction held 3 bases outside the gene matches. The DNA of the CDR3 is TGTGCCAGCAGGACTAGCAGCAGCACAGATACGCAGTATTTT. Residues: CASRTSSSTDTQYF.

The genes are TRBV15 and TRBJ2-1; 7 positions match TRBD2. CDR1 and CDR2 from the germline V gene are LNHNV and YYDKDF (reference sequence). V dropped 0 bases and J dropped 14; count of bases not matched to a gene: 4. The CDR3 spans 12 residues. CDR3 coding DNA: TGTGCCACCAGCAGAGATCGGGGGGTTGAGTTCTTC. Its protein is CATSRDRGVEFF.

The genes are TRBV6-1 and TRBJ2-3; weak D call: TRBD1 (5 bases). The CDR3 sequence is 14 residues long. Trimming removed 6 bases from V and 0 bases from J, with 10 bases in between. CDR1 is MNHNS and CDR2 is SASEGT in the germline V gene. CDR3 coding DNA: TGTGCCAGCAGGAATCGACAGAGCACAGATACGCAGTATTTT. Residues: CASRNRQSTDTQYF.

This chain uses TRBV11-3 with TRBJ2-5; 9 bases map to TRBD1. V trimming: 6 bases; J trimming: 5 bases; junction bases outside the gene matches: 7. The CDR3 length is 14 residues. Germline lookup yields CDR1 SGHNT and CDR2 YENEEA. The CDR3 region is CASSSGTGRETQYF. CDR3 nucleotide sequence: TGTGCCAGCAGTTCCGGGACAGGGCGGGAGACCCAGTACTTC.

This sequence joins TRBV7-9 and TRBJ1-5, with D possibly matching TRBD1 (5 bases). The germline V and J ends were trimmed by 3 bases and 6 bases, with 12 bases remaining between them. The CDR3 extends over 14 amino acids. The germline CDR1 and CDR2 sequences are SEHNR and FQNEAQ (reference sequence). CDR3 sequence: CASSFGREGQPQHF. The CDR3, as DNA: TGTGCCAGCAGCTTCGGCAGGGAAGGTCAGCCCCAGCATTTT.

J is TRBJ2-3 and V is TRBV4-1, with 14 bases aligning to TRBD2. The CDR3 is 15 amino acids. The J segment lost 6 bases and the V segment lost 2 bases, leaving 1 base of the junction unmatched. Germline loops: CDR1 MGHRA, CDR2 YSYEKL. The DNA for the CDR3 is TGCGCCAGCAGCCAAAGGACTAGCGGGGGGGATACGCAGTATTTT. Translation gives CASSQRTSGGDTQYF.

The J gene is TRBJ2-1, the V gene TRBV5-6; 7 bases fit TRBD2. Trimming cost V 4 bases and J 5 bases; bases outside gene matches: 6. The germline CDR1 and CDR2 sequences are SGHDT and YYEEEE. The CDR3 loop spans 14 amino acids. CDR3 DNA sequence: TGTGCCAGCAGCATTACGGGACTACACAATGAGCAGTTCTTC. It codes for CASSITGLHNEQFF.

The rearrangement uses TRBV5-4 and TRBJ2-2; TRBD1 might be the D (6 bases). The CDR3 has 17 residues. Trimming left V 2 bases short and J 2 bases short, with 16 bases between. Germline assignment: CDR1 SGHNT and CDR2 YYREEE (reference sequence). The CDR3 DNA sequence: TGTGCCAGCAGCTTTCCCCGCGGACAGAAAAACACCGGGGAGCTGTTTTTT. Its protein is CASSFPRGQKNTGELFF.

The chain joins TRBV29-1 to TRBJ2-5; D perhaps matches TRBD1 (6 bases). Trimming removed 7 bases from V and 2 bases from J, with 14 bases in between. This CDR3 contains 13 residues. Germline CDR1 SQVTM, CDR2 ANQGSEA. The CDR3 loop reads CSGGTKAQETQYF. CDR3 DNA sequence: TGCAGCGGGGGGACAAAAGCACAAGAGACCCAGTACTTC.

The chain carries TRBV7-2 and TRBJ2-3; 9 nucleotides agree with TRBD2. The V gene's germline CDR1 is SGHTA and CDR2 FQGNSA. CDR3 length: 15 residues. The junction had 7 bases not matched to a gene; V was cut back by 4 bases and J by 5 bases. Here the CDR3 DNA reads TGTGCCAGCAGCTCAGCGGGGGGACTCGGAGATACGCAGTATTTT. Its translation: CASSSAGGLGDTQYF.

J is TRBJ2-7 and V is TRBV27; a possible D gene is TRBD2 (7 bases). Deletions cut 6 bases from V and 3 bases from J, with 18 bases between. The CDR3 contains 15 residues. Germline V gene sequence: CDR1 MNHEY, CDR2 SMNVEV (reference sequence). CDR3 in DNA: TGTGCCAGCAGGAAAAAGGGGGGGCTATTCTACGAGCAGTACTTC. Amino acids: CASRKKGGLFYEQYF.

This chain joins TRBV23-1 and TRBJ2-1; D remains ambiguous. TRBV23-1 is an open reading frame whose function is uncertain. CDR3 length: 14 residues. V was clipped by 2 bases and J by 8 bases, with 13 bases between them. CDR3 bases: TGCGCCAGCAGTCAACCCCGCGGAGCGTATGAGCAGTTCTTC. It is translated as CASSQPRGAYEQFF.

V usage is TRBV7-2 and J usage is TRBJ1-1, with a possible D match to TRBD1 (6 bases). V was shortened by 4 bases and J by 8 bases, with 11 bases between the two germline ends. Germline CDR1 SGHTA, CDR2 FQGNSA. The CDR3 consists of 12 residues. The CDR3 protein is CASSSQGIEAFF. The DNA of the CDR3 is TGTGCCAGCAGCTCACAGGGTATCGAAGCTTTCTTT.

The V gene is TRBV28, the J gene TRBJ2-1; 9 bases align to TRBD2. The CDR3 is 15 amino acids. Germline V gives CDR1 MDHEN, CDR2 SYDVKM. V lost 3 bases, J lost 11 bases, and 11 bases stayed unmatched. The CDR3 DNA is TGTGCCAGCAGTTTTGGGAGTGTAGCGGGAGAGAAGCAGTTCTTC. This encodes CASSFGSVAGEKQFF.

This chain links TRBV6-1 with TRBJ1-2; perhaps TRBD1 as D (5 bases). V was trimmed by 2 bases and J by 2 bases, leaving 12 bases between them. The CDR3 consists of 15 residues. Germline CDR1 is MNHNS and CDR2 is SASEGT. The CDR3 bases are TGTGCCAGCAGTGAATTCTTGAGACAGAACTATGGCTACACCTTC. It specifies CASSEFLRQNYGYTF.

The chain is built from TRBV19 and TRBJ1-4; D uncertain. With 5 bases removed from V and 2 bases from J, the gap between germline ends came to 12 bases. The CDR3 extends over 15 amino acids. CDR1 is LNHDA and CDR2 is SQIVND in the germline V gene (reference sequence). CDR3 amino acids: CASSPPSRTNEKLFF. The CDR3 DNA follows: TGTGCCAGTAGTCCCCCCTCGCGGACTAATGAAAAACTGTTTTTT. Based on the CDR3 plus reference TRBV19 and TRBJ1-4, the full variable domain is DGGITQSPKYLFRKEGQNVTLSCEQNLNHDAMYWYRQDPGQGLRLIYYSQIVNDFQKGDIAEGYSVSREKKESFPLTVTSAQKNPTAFYLCASSPPSRTNEKLFFGSGTQLSVL.

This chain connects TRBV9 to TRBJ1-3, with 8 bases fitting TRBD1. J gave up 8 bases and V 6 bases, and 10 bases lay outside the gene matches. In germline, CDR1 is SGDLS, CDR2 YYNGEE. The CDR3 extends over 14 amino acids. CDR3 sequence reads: CASMKAGGDDTIYF. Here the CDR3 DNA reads TGTGCCAGCATGAAGGCAGGGGGCGACGACACCATATATTTT.

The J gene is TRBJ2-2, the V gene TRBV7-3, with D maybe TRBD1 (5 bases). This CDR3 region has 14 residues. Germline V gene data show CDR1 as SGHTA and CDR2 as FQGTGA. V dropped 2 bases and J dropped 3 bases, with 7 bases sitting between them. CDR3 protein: CASSLSRDTGELFF. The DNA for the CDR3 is TGTGCCAGCAGCTTATCCAGGGACACCGGGGAGCTGTTTTTT.

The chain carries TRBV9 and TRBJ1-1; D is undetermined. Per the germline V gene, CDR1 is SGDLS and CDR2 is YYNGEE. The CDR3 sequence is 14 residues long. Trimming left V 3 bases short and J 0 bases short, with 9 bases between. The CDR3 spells CASSESPMNTEAFF. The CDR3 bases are TGTGCCAGCAGCGAAAGCCCCATGAACACTGAAGCTTTCTTT.

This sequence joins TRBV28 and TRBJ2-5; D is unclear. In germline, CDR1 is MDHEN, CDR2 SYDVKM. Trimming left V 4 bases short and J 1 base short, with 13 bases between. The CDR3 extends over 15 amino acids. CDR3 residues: CASSYRGVPQETQYF. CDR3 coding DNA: TGTGCCAGCAGTTATCGAGGCGTCCCCCAAGAGACCCAGTACTTC.

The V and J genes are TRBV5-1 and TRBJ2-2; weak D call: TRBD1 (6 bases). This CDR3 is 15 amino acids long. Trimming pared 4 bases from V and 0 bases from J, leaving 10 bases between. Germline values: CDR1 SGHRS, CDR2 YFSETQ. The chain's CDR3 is CASSPGHPNTGELFF. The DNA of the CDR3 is TGCGCCAGCAGCCCGGGACACCCGAACACCGGGGAGCTGTTTTTT.

The CDR3 loop reads CASSPGQSLDAFF. In DNA form, the CDR3 reads TGTGCCAGCAGCCCCGGACAGTCCTTAGACGCTTTCTTT. The rearrangement uses TRBV7-8 and TRBJ1-1; D is possibly TRBD1 (6 bases). From germline, CDR1 is SGHVS and CDR2 FQNEAQ. This CDR3 is 13 amino acids long. V lost 5 bases and J lost 11, with 18 bases in between. The whole variable domain, filled in from reference TRBV7-8 and TRBJ1-1, reads GAGVSQSPRYKVAKRGQDVALRCDPISGHVSLFWYQQALGQGPEFLTYFQNEAQLDKSGLPSDRFFAERPEGSVSTLKIQRTQQEDSAVYLCASSPGQSLDAFFGQGTRLTVV.